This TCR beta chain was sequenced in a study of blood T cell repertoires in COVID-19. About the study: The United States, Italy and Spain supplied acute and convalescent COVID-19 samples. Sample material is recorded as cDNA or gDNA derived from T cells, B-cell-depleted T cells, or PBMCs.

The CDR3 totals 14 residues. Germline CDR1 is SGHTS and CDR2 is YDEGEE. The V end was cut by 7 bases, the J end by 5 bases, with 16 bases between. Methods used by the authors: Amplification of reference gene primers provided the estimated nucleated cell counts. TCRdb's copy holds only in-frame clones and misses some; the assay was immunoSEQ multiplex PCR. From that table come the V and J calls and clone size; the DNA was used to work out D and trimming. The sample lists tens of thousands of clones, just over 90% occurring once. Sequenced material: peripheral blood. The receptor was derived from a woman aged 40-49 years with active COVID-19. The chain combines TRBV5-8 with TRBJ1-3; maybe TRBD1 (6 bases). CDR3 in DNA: TGTGCCAGCTCCCGGGACATCCTCCGAAACACCATATATTTT. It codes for CASSRDILRNTIYF.